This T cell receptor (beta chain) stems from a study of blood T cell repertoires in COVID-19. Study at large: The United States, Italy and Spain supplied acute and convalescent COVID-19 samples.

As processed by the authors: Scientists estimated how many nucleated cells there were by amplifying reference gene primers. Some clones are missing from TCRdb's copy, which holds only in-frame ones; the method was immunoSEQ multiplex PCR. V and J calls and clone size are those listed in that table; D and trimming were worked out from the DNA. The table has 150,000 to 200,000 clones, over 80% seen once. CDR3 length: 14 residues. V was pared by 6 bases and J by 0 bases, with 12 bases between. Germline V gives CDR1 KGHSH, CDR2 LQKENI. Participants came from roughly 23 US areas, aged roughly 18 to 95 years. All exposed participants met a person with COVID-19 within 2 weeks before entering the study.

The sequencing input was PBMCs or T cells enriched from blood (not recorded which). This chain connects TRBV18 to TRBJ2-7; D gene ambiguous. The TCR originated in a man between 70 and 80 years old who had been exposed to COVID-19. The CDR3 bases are TGTGCCAGCTCTCCCGACACGAACTCCTACGAGCAGTACTTC. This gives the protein CASSPDTNSYEQYF.